This is a list of T cell receptor beta chains from one sample in a study of cytomegalovirus exposure and HLA in healthy donors. Sequenced by immunoSEQ multiplex PCR; TCRdb stores in-frame clones only, minus some. This sample has 90,000 to 140,000 clones, with 75% to 85% found just once. The sequencing input was PBMCs. The receptor set was obtained from a man aged 18 to 29 in good health and CMV-seronegative. Both conserved end residues are part of each CDR3. The D gene is left open where the match is weak. Not all rows give a size; the values are once, few, many and, for expanded clones, a class.

J gene: TRBJ2-1
V gene: TRBV25-1
clone size: .
D gene: .
CDR3 DNA: TGTGCCAGCAGTGCAGGGGCTACTTCCTACAATGAGCAGTTCTTC
CDR3 protein: CASSAGATSYNEQFF

J gene: TRBJ2-1
V gene: TRBV7-3
clone size: .
D gene: .
CDR3 DNA: TGTGCCAGCAGCTCGACAGTCCCCAATGAGCAGTTCTTC
CDR3 protein: CASSSTVPNEQFF

J gene: TRBJ2-5
V gene: TRBV5-5
clone size: .
D gene: .
CDR3 DNA: TGTGCCAGCAGCTTGTGGGGCAGGGAAGAGACCCAGTACTTC
CDR3 protein: CASSLWGREETQYF

J gene: TRBJ2-7
V gene: TRBV6-1
clone size: .
D gene: .
CDR3 DNA: TGTGCCAGCAGGCCCGGGGAGTACTTC
CDR3 protein: CASRPGEYF

J gene: TRBJ2-3
V gene: TRBV7-2
clone size: few
D gene: .
CDR3 DNA: TGTGCCAGCAGCCCGGGAAACCCCACAGATACGCAGTATTTT
CDR3 protein: CASSPGNPTDTQYF

J gene: TRBJ2-1
V gene: TRBV7-3
clone size: .
D gene: .
CDR3 DNA: TGTGCCAGCAGCTTAGGTATAAACGCGGGGGAGCAGTTCTTC
CDR3 protein: CASSLGINAGEQFF

J gene: TRBJ1-1
V gene: TRBV6-6
clone size: .
D gene: TRBD1
CDR3 DNA: TGTGCCAGCAGTTACAGAGGGACAGGGCTCTCTGAAGCTTTCTTT
CDR3 protein: CASSYRGTGLSEAFF

J gene: TRBJ2-7
V gene: TRBV10-3
clone size: .
D gene: .
CDR3 DNA: TGTGCCATCAGTGAGACGTCGGTAAGGAGCTCCTACGAGCAGTACTTC
CDR3 protein: CAISETSVRSSYEQYF

J gene: TRBJ1-5
V gene: TRBV28
clone size: .
D gene: .
CDR3 DNA: TGTGCCAGCAGTTTGCGATGGGCCTCGGGACAGCCCCAGCATTTT
CDR3 protein: CASSLRWASGQPQHF

J gene: TRBJ2-2
V gene: TRBV27
clone size: once
D gene: .
CDR3 DNA: TGTACGGGACTGAACACCGGGGAGCTGTTTTTT
CDR3 protein: CTGLNTGELFF

J gene: TRBJ1-1
V gene: TRBV6-5
clone size: .
D gene: .
CDR3 DNA: TGTGCCAGCAGTTACTCCCTCGACAGGCGGAACACTGAAGCTTTCTTT
CDR3 protein: CASSYSLDRRNTEAFF

J gene: TRBJ2-7
V gene: TRBV9
clone size: .
D gene: TRBD2
CDR3 DNA: TGTGCCAGCAGTGTCGAGCTAGCGGGGGGAAGGATGGAGCAGTACTTC
CDR3 protein: CASSVELAGGRMEQYF

J gene: TRBJ1-5
V gene: TRBV7-6
clone size: .
D gene: .
CDR3 DNA: TGTGCCAGCAGCTACAGGGAGAATCAGCCCCAGCATTTT
CDR3 protein: CASSYRENQPQHF

J gene: TRBJ2-2
V gene: TRBV9
clone size: .
D gene: .
CDR3 DNA: TGTGCCAGCAGCGTAATGGGGGCAGTAGACACCGGGGAGCTGTTTTTT
CDR3 protein: CASSVMGAVDTGELFF

J gene: TRBJ2-3
V gene: TRBV29-1
clone size: .
D gene: .
CDR3 DNA: TGCAGCGTTAGCACAGGTAAGGCAGATACGCAGTATTTT
CDR3 protein: CSVSTGKADTQYF

J gene: TRBJ2-1
V gene: TRBV6-5
clone size: few
D gene: .
CDR3 DNA: TGTGCCAGCAGACCCTACGTGGGAGACAATGAGCAGTTCTTC
CDR3 protein: CASRPYVGDNEQFF

J gene: TRBJ2-7
V gene: TRBV27
clone size: .
D gene: .
CDR3 DNA: TGTGCCAGCAGTCCCCCCACGCTTCAAACAGGGATCACCTACGAGCAGTACTTC
CDR3 protein: CASSPPTLQTGITYEQYF

J gene: TRBJ2-7
V gene: TRBV5-4
clone size: .
D gene: TRBD1
CDR3 DNA: TGTGCCAGCAGCGGGCCGGGACAGGGGGCGAGGGAGCAGTACTTC
CDR3 protein: CASSGPGQGAREQYF

J gene: TRBJ2-5
V gene: TRBV11-2
clone size: once
D gene: TRBD2
CDR3 DNA: TGTGCCAGCAGCCCAGGGACTAGCGGGAAGAAGTGGACCCAGTACTTC
CDR3 protein: CASSPGTSGKKWTQYF

J gene: TRBJ2-7
V gene: TRBV15
clone size: few
D gene: .
CDR3 DNA: TGTGCCACCAGCCAGAGATCCGTACCTAGGCTTAACTACGAGCAGTACTTC
CDR3 protein: CATSQRSVPRLNYEQYF

J gene: TRBJ1-4
V gene: TRBV7-2
clone size: .
D gene: .
CDR3 DNA: TGTGCCAGCAGCTACGGGATTCTTAATGAAAAACTGTTTTTT
CDR3 protein: CASSYGILNEKLFF

J gene: TRBJ2-2
V gene: TRBV30
clone size: .
D gene: TRBD2
CDR3 DNA: TGTGCCTGGAGTTTGTTAGCGGGATCCGGGGAGCTGTTTTTT
CDR3 protein: CAWSLLAGSGELFF

J gene: TRBJ2-3
V gene: TRBV28
clone size: .
D gene: .
CDR3 DNA: TGTGCCAGCACATTCGGGGGTCGGACAGATACGCAGTATTTT
CDR3 protein: CASTFGGRTDTQYF

J gene: TRBJ2-1
V gene: TRBV2
clone size: .
D gene: .
CDR3 DNA: TGTGCCAGCAGTGAAGACAGGGATAATGAGCAGTTCTTC
CDR3 protein: CASSEDRDNEQFF

J gene: TRBJ1-3
V gene: TRBV23-1
clone size: .
D gene: .
CDR3 DNA: TGCGCCAGCAGTCAATCCCGCAGGGCAGATCGCTCTGGAAACACCATATATTTT
CDR3 protein: CASSQSRRADRSGNTIYF

J gene: TRBJ1-1
V gene: TRBV29-1
clone size: .
D gene: TRBD1
CDR3 DNA: TGCAGCGTTGGGAGGGACAGGGGGCGAACTGAAGCTTTCTTT
CDR3 protein: CSVGRDRGRTEAFF